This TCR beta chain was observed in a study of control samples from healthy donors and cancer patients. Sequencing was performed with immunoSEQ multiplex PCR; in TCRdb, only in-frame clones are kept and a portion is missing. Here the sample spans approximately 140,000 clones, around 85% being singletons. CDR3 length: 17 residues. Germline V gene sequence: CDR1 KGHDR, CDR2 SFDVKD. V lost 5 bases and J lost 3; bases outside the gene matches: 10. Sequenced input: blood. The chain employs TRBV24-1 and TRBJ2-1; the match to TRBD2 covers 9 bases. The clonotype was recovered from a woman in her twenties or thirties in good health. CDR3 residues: CATSGDAGGGIYNEQFF. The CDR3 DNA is TGTGCCACCAGTGGAGACGCGGGAGGGGGGATCTACAATGAGCAGTTCTTC.